These T cell receptor beta chains were read from a single sample in a study of spatial heterogeneity in lung cancer. Using its own MiXCR run on the 5' RACE reads, TCRdb lists one record per CDR3 protein. The sample lists around 20,000 distinct CDR3 sequences, about 7.5% occurring once. This material consisted of lung tumor tissue, taken at surgery. Source of these receptors: a male donor with early-stage non-small cell lung cancer. The CDR3 runs from the conserved cysteine through the conserved F or W. Fields, in order: V gene, J gene, D gene, clone size, CDR3 DNA, CDR3 protein. The D gene is left open where the match is weak. Size tells how often a clone was seen (once, few, many) or the class of an expanded clone, and some rows leave it out.

v_call: TRBV28
j_call: TRBJ1-4
d_call: TRBD1
clone_size: few
cdr3_nt: TGTGCCAGCGGACAACGACAGGGGACGGGAGAAAAACTGTTTTTT
cdr3_aa: CASGQRQGTGEKLFF

v_call: TRBV3-1
j_call: TRBJ2-3
d_call: TRBD1
clone_size: many
cdr3_nt: TGTGCCAGCAGCCAAGGTTATAGGACAGGGCGCACAGATACGCAGTATTTT
cdr3_aa: CASSQGYRTGRTDTQYF

v_call: TRBV6-2/TRBV6-3
j_call: TRBJ1-1
d_call: -
clone_size: many
cdr3_nt: TGTGCCAGCAGTTTAACAGGGTTTAACACTGAAGCTTTCTTT
cdr3_aa: CASSLTGFNTEAFF

v_call: TRBV7-8
j_call: TRBJ2-7
d_call: -
clone_size: many
cdr3_nt: TGTGCCAGCAGCTCGGGAAGAGTGGGGTACGAGCAGTACTTC
cdr3_aa: CASSSGRVGYEQYF

v_call: TRBV5-1
j_call: TRBJ2-7
d_call: -
clone_size: few
cdr3_nt: TGCGCCAGCTCCTCGACCCACTACGAGCAGTACTTC
cdr3_aa: CASSSTHYEQYF

v_call: TRBV11-2
j_call: TRBJ2-7
d_call: TRBD1
clone_size: many
cdr3_nt: TGTGCCAGCAGCTTAAGCAGGGGGTGGTCCAACGAGCAGTACTTC
cdr3_aa: CASSLSRGWSNEQYF

v_call: TRBV18
j_call: TRBJ2-7
d_call: TRBD2
clone_size: -
cdr3_nt: TGTGCCAGCTCACCGCTAGCGGATACCTCCTACGAGCAGTACTTC
cdr3_aa: CASSPLADTSYEQYF

v_call: TRBV10-3
j_call: TRBJ2-7
d_call: TRBD1
clone_size: few
cdr3_nt: TGTGCCATCAAGCAAACAGGGGGCTTCTACGAGCAGTACTTC
cdr3_aa: CAIKQTGGFYEQYF

v_call: TRBV7-8
j_call: TRBJ2-1
d_call: -
clone_size: many
cdr3_nt: TGTGCCAGCAGCTTAGCGAGGCATGAGCAGTTCTTC
cdr3_aa: CASSLARHEQFF

v_call: TRBV20-1
j_call: TRBJ1-5
d_call: -
clone_size: many
cdr3_nt: TGCAGTGCTAGAGCCGACGCAATAGGCAATCAGCCCCAGCATTTT
cdr3_aa: CSARADAIGNQPQHF

v_call: TRBV7-9
j_call: TRBJ1-5
d_call: -
clone_size: few
cdr3_nt: TGTGCCAGCAGCTTAGAGCAGAGCAATCAGCCCCAGCATTTT
cdr3_aa: CASSLEQSNQPQHF

v_call: TRBV27
j_call: TRBJ1-1
d_call: TRBD1
clone_size: few
cdr3_nt: TGTGCCAGCAGTCCCAGGGGGGGGCGCGAGGCTTTCTTT
cdr3_aa: CASSPRGGREAFF

v_call: TRBV20-1
j_call: TRBJ1-5
d_call: -
clone_size: many
cdr3_nt: TGCAGTGCTAGAGAGCAAATCAATCAGCCCCAGCATTTT
cdr3_aa: CSAREQINQPQHF

v_call: TRBV6-6
j_call: TRBJ2-1
d_call: -
clone_size: many
cdr3_nt: TGTGCCAGCAGTTCTTTCGGGAATGAGCAGTTCTTC
cdr3_aa: CASSSFGNEQFF

v_call: TRBV5-6
j_call: TRBJ2-3
d_call: -
clone_size: few
cdr3_nt: TGTGCCAGCAGCTTGAAAGGGACCGATACGCATTATTTT
cdr3_aa: CASSLKGTDTHYF

v_call: TRBV14
j_call: TRBJ2-3
d_call: TRBD2
clone_size: -
cdr3_nt: TGTGCCAGCAGCCACCGGGTAGCGGGGGGAGTTAACCCCTACTCCCGGAGGTCAGATACGCAGTATTTT
cdr3_aa: CASSHRVAGGVNPYSRRSDTQYF

v_call: TRBV6-1
j_call: TRBJ2-3
d_call: TRBD2
clone_size: many
cdr3_nt: TGTGCCAGCGCCCTGAGACTAGCGGGGGGCACAGATACGCAGTATTTT
cdr3_aa: CASALRLAGGTDTQYF

v_call: TRBV12-2
j_call: TRBJ1-1
d_call: -
clone_size: many
cdr3_nt: TGTGCAAGTCGCCCTGGCAAGGAGGGAGGGAACACTGAAGCTTTCTTT
cdr3_aa: CASRPGKEGGNTEAFF

v_call: TRBV28
j_call: TRBJ2-2
d_call: -
clone_size: -
cdr3_nt: TGTGCCAGCAGCTCTTGGGGGAATAGTAACACCGGGGAGCTGTTTTTT
cdr3_aa: CASSSWGNSNTGELFF

v_call: TRBV20-1
j_call: TRBJ2-7
d_call: -
clone_size: few
cdr3_nt: TGCAGTGCTAGAACGTCTCGGACAGCCTACGAGCAGTACTTC
cdr3_aa: CSARTSRTAYEQYF

v_call: TRBV20-1
j_call: TRBJ2-3
d_call: TRBD1
clone_size: few
cdr3_nt: TGCAGTGCTAGAGAGACAGGGTCAGATACGCAGTATTTT
cdr3_aa: CSARETGSDTQYF

v_call: TRBV7-2
j_call: TRBJ2-7
d_call: -
clone_size: many
cdr3_nt: TGTGCCAGCAGCTTTATGCGGGGTTCGGGAGAGCAGTACTTC
cdr3_aa: CASSFMRGSGEQYF

v_call: TRBV4-3
j_call: TRBJ2-1
d_call: TRBD2
clone_size: many
cdr3_nt: TGCGCCAGCAGCCGAAGGACTAGCGGGACCTACAATGAGCAGTTCTTC
cdr3_aa: CASSRRTSGTYNEQFF

v_call: TRBV5-1
j_call: TRBJ2-7
d_call: TRBD2
clone_size: many
cdr3_nt: TGCGCCAGCAGCTTGGATGGACTAGCGGCCACCTACGAGCAGTACTTC
cdr3_aa: CASSLDGLAATYEQYF

v_call: TRBV20-1
j_call: TRBJ1-6
d_call: -
clone_size: -
cdr3_nt: TGCAGTGCTAGGTTGATGGGGCGGACCAATTCACCCCTCCACTTT
cdr3_aa: CSARLMGRTNSPLHF

v_call: TRBV12-3/TRBV12-4
j_call: TRBJ1-4
d_call: TRBD1
clone_size: many
cdr3_nt: TGTGCCAGCAGTCTACCGGTGGGGACAGGGACTGGAAAACTGTTTTTT
cdr3_aa: CASSLPVGTGTGKLFF

v_call: TRBV20-1
j_call: TRBJ2-1
d_call: TRBD2
clone_size: many
cdr3_nt: TGCAGTGCTAGATCGGGACTAGCGGGGGGCCGCAGTGAGCAGTTCTTC
cdr3_aa: CSARSGLAGGRSEQFF

v_call: TRBV20-1
j_call: TRBJ2-5
d_call: TRBD2
clone_size: many
cdr3_nt: TGCAGTGCTAGCGGGGCGGGGGGGAGTCGACTGTACCAAGAGACCCAGTACTTC
cdr3_aa: CSASGAGGSRLYQETQYF

v_call: TRBV6-2/TRBV6-3
j_call: TRBJ2-1
d_call: -
clone_size: -
cdr3_nt: TGTGCCAGCAGTTATAGACTCAGCTCCTACAATGAGCAGTTCTTC
cdr3_aa: CASSYRLSSYNEQFF

v_call: TRBV10-2
j_call: TRBJ1-6
d_call: TRBD1
clone_size: few
cdr3_nt: TGCGCCAGCAGTGAGGACAGGGGCGGAAATTCACCCCTCCACTTT
cdr3_aa: CASSEDRGGNSPLHF

v_call: TRBV11-2
j_call: TRBJ2-1
d_call: -
clone_size: many
cdr3_nt: TGTGCCAGCAGCTTAGTGGCAGGGAGCTCCTACAATGAGCAGTTCTTC
cdr3_aa: CASSLVAGSSYNEQFF

v_call: TRBV6-2/TRBV6-3
j_call: TRBJ2-7
d_call: -
clone_size: -
cdr3_nt: TGTGCCAGCAGTTACCTATCTTCCGGTTACTCCTACGAGCAGTACTTC
cdr3_aa: CASSYLSSGYSYEQYF

v_call: TRBV20-1
j_call: TRBJ2-7
d_call: -
clone_size: many
cdr3_nt: TGCAGTATACCGGGGCCTACGTCCTACGAGCAGTACTTC
cdr3_aa: CSIPGPTSYEQYF

v_call: TRBV9
j_call: TRBJ2-3
d_call: -
clone_size: -
cdr3_nt: TGTGCCAGCAGCGTAGGAGGTGAAGATACGCAGTATTTT
cdr3_aa: CASSVGGEDTQYF

v_call: TRBV20-1
j_call: TRBJ2-7
d_call: -
clone_size: many
cdr3_nt: TGCAGTGCTGACGGGCCAGGCGCCTACGAGCAGTACTTC
cdr3_aa: CSADGPGAYEQYF

v_call: TRBV7-8
j_call: TRBJ2-7
d_call: TRBD2
clone_size: many
cdr3_nt: TGTGCCAGCAGCTCGGGGGGGCCCTACGAGCAGTACTTC
cdr3_aa: CASSSGGPYEQYF

v_call: TRBV6-5
j_call: TRBJ2-1
d_call: -
clone_size: many
cdr3_nt: TGTGCCAGCAAACTCGGGACAAGGGGAAACAATGAGCAGTTCTTC
cdr3_aa: CASKLGTRGNNEQFF

v_call: TRBV6-5
j_call: TRBJ2-5
d_call: TRBD1
clone_size: many
cdr3_nt: TGTGCCAGCAGTAAAAACCGGGACAGGGTCCCCGAGACCCAGTACTTC
cdr3_aa: CASSKNRDRVPETQYF

v_call: TRBV11-2
j_call: TRBJ2-2
d_call: -
clone_size: many
cdr3_nt: TGTGCCAGCAGCTTTTCCAGGTTGGGCACCGGGGAGCTGTTTTTT
cdr3_aa: CASSFSRLGTGELFF

v_call: TRBV28
j_call: TRBJ1-5
d_call: -
clone_size: few
cdr3_nt: TGTGCCAGCAGAGATGGAGGGGATATCAATCAGCCCCAGCATTTT
cdr3_aa: CASRDGGDINQPQHF

v_call: TRBV20-1
j_call: TRBJ2-7
d_call: -
clone_size: many
cdr3_nt: TGCAGTGCCCGATATCCCCGAGCGATTCTAGCAAACTACGAGCAGTACTTC
cdr3_aa: CSARYPRAILANYEQYF